The 9 T cell receptor beta chains below were found in one sample sequenced in a study of shared clonotypes between healthy human individuals. Sequencing used immunoSEQ multiplex PCR; TCRdb keeps in-frame clones, though not all of them. The table includes 450,000 to 550,000 clones, 79% detected once. The sequencing input was PBMCs. These receptors were obtained from a woman aged 40 to 50 in good health. Some clones in this sample may be carry-over from other donors' samples.

Comments on this clone: A much more abundant neighbour one base away suggests this may be a read error. This same CDR3 is encoded by further DNA sequences in the sample. V usage is TRBV6-1 and J usage is TRBJ2-5; TRBD1 matches 8 bases. The V and J ends lost 8 bases and 2 bases, in that order; junction bases with no gene match: 10. This CDR3 is built from 15 residues. From germline, CDR1 is MNHNS and CDR2 SASEGT. Here the CDR3 reads CASADGTGGQETQYF. The CDR3 nucleotides read TGTGCCAGCGCGGACGGAACAGGGGGACAAGAGACCCAGTACTTC.

The chain couples TRBV28 to TRBJ1-2; the D gene is possibly TRBD1 (5 bases). V was trimmed by 3 bases and J by 3 bases, leaving 20 bases between them. CDR3 size: 17 residues. Germline V gene sequence: CDR1 MDHEN, CDR2 SYDVKM. The CDR3 nucleotides are TGTGCCAGCAGTTTCGGAGGCAGGGTGGGAACTCACTATGGCTACACCTTC. Translating gives CASSFGGRVGTHYGYTF.

The gene calls are TRBV5-1 and TRBJ2-3; 11 bases fit TRBD2. Germline-derived CDR1 and CDR2 are SGHRS and YFSETQ. The CDR3 has 16 amino acids. After removal of 0 bases from V and 6 bases from J, the junction contained 6 bases not matched to a gene. DNA of the CDR3: TGCGCCAGCAGCTTGGGTACTAGCGGGGGCCAGGATACGCAGTATTTT. Its protein is CASSLGTSGGQDTQYF. Variable domain in full (rest from reference TRBV5-1 and TRBJ2-3): KAGVTQTPRYLIKTRGQQVTLSCSPISGHRSVSWYQQTPGQGLQFLFEYFSETQRNKGNFPGRFSGRQFSNSRSEMNVSTLELGDSALYLCASSLGTSGGQDTQYFGPGTRLTVL.

V gene TRBV7-3 combines with J gene TRBJ2-3; D is unresolved. The CDR3 is made up of 14 amino acids. Germline CDR1 SGHTA, CDR2 FQGTGA. The ends were cut back, 2 bases at V and 1 base at J, with 7 bases in the middle. The CDR3 bases are TGTGCCAGCAGCTTATCAGGAGGCACAGATACGCAGTATTTT. This sequence encodes CASSLSGGTDTQYF.

V gene TRBV5-4 combines with J gene TRBJ2-5; maybe TRBD2 (5 bases). This CDR3 is built from 13 residues. From germline, CDR1 is SGHNT and CDR2 YYREEE (reference sequence). V was shortened by 0 bases and J by 11 bases, with 14 bases between the two germline ends. Written as DNA, the CDR3 is TGTGCCAGCAGCTTGGTGTCCGAGGAGGAGCAGTACTTC. Amino acids: CASSLVSEEEQYF.

V and J are TRBV19 and TRBJ1-1, with 7 bases lining up with TRBD1. Germline loops: CDR1 LNHDA, CDR2 SQIVND (reference sequence). There are 14 residues in the CDR3. V dropped 0 bases and J dropped 5; count of bases not matched to a gene: 3. This chain's CDR3 is CASSIEHRGTEAFF. CDR3 DNA: TGTGCCAGTAGTATAGAACACAGGGGTACTGAAGCTTTCTTT.

The chain carries TRBV5-5 and TRBJ2-7; 7 nucleotides match TRBD2. This CDR3 comprises 15 residues. In germline, CDR1 is SGHKS, CDR2 YYEKEE (reference sequence). Trimming cost V 0 bases and J 4 bases; bases outside gene matches: 7. The CDR3 sequence is CASSLAGGSRYEQYF. Here the CDR3 DNA reads TGTGCCAGCAGCTTGGCCGGCGGGAGTCGGTACGAGCAGTACTTC.

The chain employs TRBV4-2 and TRBJ1-2, with D perhaps TRBD1 (5 bases). The CDR3 runs to 14 residues. The germline gives CDR1 LGHNA, CDR2 YNFKEQ. The V end was cut by 8 bases, the J end by 2 bases, with 15 bases between. The CDR3: CASAPGPRNYGYTF. The CDR3 DNA is TGTGCCAGCGCCCCGGGGCCGAGGAACTATGGCTACACCTTC.

This chain uses TRBV29-1 with TRBJ2-1; tentative D call: TRBD1 (6 bases). The germline V gene has CDR1 SQVTM and CDR2 ANQGSEA. The V gene lost 7 bases and the J gene lost 7 bases, with 17 bases spanning the gap. The CDR3 spans 13 residues. The CDR3, as DNA: TGCAGCGCTAATCTGGGGGCGGTAAATGAGCAGTTCTTC. It is translated as CSANLGAVNEQFF.